This T cell receptor beta chain was found in a study of OX40 agonist ivuxolimab in advanced cancers. The CDR3 is 16 residues long. In germline, CDR1 is SGHTA, CDR2 FQGNSA. V trimming: 3 bases; J trimming: 6 bases; junction bases outside the gene matches: 11. Whole-study findings and limits: In the 0.1 to 3.0 mg/kg range, CD4+ and CD8+ blood T cells had expanded clonally by week 6.

This table comes from immunoSEQ multiplex PCR, and its TCRdb copy is limited to in-frame clones, with some not included. The sample lists roughly 25,000 clones, about 80% occurring once. The sample holds one count of this clone. What it binds is not known. The chain recombines TRBV7-2 with TRBJ2-1; TRBD2 matches at 7 bases. The input for sequencing was CD4+ or CD8+ T cells sorted from blood, taken in a trial of the OX40 agonist ivuxolimab. The sequence was collected from an adult with an advanced solid tumor such as melanoma, head and neck, liver or kidney cancer. The CDR3 region is CASSFVAGVSSNEQFF. Here the CDR3 DNA reads TGTGCCAGCAGCTTCGTCGCGGGAGTATCGAGCAATGAGCAGTTCTTC.